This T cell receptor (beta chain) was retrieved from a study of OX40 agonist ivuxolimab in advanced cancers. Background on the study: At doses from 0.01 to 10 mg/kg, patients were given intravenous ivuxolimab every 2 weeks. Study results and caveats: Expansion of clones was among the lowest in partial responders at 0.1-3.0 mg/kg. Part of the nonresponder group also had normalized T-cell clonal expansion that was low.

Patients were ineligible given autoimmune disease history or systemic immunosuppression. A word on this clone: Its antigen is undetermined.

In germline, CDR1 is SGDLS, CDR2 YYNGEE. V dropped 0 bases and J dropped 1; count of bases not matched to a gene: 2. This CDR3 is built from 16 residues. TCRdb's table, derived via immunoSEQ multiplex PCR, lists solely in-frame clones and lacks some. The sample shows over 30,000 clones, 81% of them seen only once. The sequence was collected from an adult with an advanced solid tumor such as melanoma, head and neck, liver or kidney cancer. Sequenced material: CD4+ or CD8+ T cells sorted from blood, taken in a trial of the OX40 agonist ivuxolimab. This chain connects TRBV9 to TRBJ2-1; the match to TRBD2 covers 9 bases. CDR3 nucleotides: TGTGCCAGCAGCGTAGGGACTAGCGCGTCCTACAATGAGCAGTTCTTC. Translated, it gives CASSVGTSASYNEQFF.